A selection of T cell receptor beta chains follows, all from one sample in a study of shared clonotypes between healthy human individuals. The repertoire was sequenced with immunoSEQ multiplex PCR; TCRdb's copy has only in-frame clones and lacks some. The table lists approximately 100,000 clones, around 64% of them singletons. Sample: memory CD8+ T cells sorted from blood. The receptors stem from a woman younger than 45 in good health. Both conserved end residues are part of each CDR3. The D gene is left open where the match is weak. The size field is filled for only some rows; it gives once, few, many or a size class.

clone_size: .
v_call: TRBV7-6
j_call: TRBJ2-1
d_call: TRBD2
cdr3_nt: TGTGCCAGCAGCCAGGGACTAGCGGGAGTCAACAATGAGCAGTTCTTC
cdr3_aa: CASSQGLAGVNNEQFF

clone_size: .
v_call: TRBV28
j_call: TRBJ2-7
d_call: .
cdr3_nt: TGTGCCAGCAGGCCGGGACTGGAGTCCTACGAGCAGTACTTC
cdr3_aa: CASRPGLESYEQYF

clone_size: few
v_call: TRBV19
j_call: TRBJ1-5
d_call: .
cdr3_nt: TGTGCCAGTAGGTGGGACAGCAATCAGCCCCAGCATTTT
cdr3_aa: CASRWDSNQPQHF

clone_size: .
v_call: TRBV7-4
j_call: TRBJ2-1
d_call: TRBD2
cdr3_nt: TGTGCCAGCAGCCCAACTAGCGCAGGTGACAATGAGCAGTTCTTC
cdr3_aa: CASSPTSAGDNEQFF

clone_size: .
v_call: TRBV5-1
j_call: TRBJ2-4
d_call: .
cdr3_nt: TGCGCCAGCAGCCTTGATAGTGGCATCGACATTCAGTACTTC
cdr3_aa: CASSLDSGIDIQYF

clone_size: few
v_call: TRBV19
j_call: TRBJ2-7
d_call: TRBD2
cdr3_nt: TGTGCCAGTAGTTGGAAGATGGGACTAGCTTCCTACGAGCAGTACTTC
cdr3_aa: CASSWKMGLASYEQYF

clone_size: once
v_call: TRBV25-1
j_call: TRBJ2-2
d_call: .
cdr3_nt: TGTGCCAGCAGTCCCCATGACGGGGAGCTGTTTTTT
cdr3_aa: CASSPHDGELFF

clone_size: .
v_call: TRBV29-1
j_call: TRBJ2-5
d_call: .
cdr3_nt: TGCAGCGTTCTAGGATCAGAGACCCAGTACTTC
cdr3_aa: CSVLGSETQYF

clone_size: few
v_call: TRBV7-8
j_call: TRBJ1-5
d_call: TRBD1
cdr3_nt: TGTGCCAGCAGCTCACCTCGACAGGGTGATTATAGCAATCAGCCCCAGCATTTT
cdr3_aa: CASSSPRQGDYSNQPQHF

clone_size: .
v_call: TRBV7-2
j_call: TRBJ2-7
d_call: .
cdr3_nt: TGTGCCAGCAGCTTTGGATCCATCTCCTACGAGCAGTACTTC
cdr3_aa: CASSFGSISYEQYF

clone_size: many
v_call: TRBV27
j_call: TRBJ2-1
d_call: TRBD2
cdr3_nt: TGTGCCAGCAGATTTGTTAGCGGGGTTTACAATGAGCAGTTCTTC
cdr3_aa: CASRFVSGVYNEQFF

clone_size: few
v_call: TRBV6-1
j_call: TRBJ1-2
d_call: .
cdr3_nt: TGTGCCAGCAGAAACACCTCAAACTATGGCTACACCTTC
cdr3_aa: CASRNTSNYGYTF

clone_size: few
v_call: TRBV7-8
j_call: TRBJ2-7
d_call: TRBD1
cdr3_nt: TGTGCCAGCAGCGCCTTGACAGGGGGCGGGTCCTACGAGCAGTACTTC
cdr3_aa: CASSALTGGGSYEQYF

clone_size: .
v_call: TRBV6-1
j_call: TRBJ2-5
d_call: TRBD1
cdr3_nt: TGTGCCAGCAGTGAAGTGGACAGGGGTGATGAGACCCAGTACTTC
cdr3_aa: CASSEVDRGDETQYF

clone_size: many
v_call: TRBV10-3
j_call: TRBJ2-1
d_call: .
cdr3_nt: TGTGCCATCGCCAGGGACGGCTCCTACAATGAGCAGTTCTTC
cdr3_aa: CAIARDGSYNEQFF

clone_size: .
v_call: TRBV15
j_call: TRBJ2-7
d_call: .
cdr3_nt: TGTGCCACCAGCGGCGGGGGCAGGGCCTACGAGCAGTACTTC
cdr3_aa: CATSGGGRAYEQYF

clone_size: few
v_call: TRBV5-1
j_call: TRBJ1-1
d_call: TRBD1
cdr3_nt: TGCGCCAGCAGCTTTACCAGGGGGGACACTGAAGCTTTCTTT
cdr3_aa: CASSFTRGDTEAFF

clone_size: .
v_call: TRBV29-1
j_call: TRBJ2-3
d_call: .
cdr3_nt: TGCAGCGCCGTAGTAGTGATCGCAGATACGCAGTATTTT
cdr3_aa: CSAVVVIADTQYF

clone_size: .
v_call: TRBV7-8
j_call: TRBJ2-7
d_call: TRBD1
cdr3_nt: TGTGCCAGCAGCTCCATACAGGGGTGGGACTCCTACGAGCAGTACTTC
cdr3_aa: CASSSIQGWDSYEQYF

clone_size: once
v_call: TRBV6-1
j_call: TRBJ1-1
d_call: TRBD1
cdr3_nt: TGTGCCAGCAGGACAGGGGGTCTGAACACTGAAGCTTTCTTT
cdr3_aa: CASRTGGLNTEAFF

clone_size: .
v_call: TRBV25-1
j_call: TRBJ2-7
d_call: .
cdr3_nt: TGTGCCAGCAGTGAAAACGCACAGGGTGGACCCTACGAGCAGTACTTC
cdr3_aa: CASSENAQGGPYEQYF

clone_size: medium-sized
v_call: TRBV7-6
j_call: TRBJ1-2
d_call: .
cdr3_nt: TGTGCCAGCAGCTTATTGATTGGGGACGGCGGGTCTGGCTACACCTTC
cdr3_aa: CASSLLIGDGGSGYTF

clone_size: .
v_call: TRBV7-9
j_call: TRBJ1-5
d_call: TRBD1
cdr3_nt: TGTGCCAGCAGCTTATGGGGCGGGACAGGGGCCCTAGGGCCCCAGCATTTT
cdr3_aa: CASSLWGGTGALGPQHF

clone_size: .
v_call: TRBV15
j_call: TRBJ2-1
d_call: TRBD2
cdr3_nt: TGTGCCACCAGCAGGACCCGTGCGGGGAGGGCTTTGAATGAGCAGTTCTTC
cdr3_aa: CATSRTRAGRALNEQFF

clone_size: .
v_call: TRBV9
j_call: TRBJ2-5
d_call: TRBD1
cdr3_nt: TGTGCCAGCAGCGGTGGACAGGAACAAGAGACCCAGTACTTC
cdr3_aa: CASSGGQEQETQYF

clone_size: .
v_call: TRBV19
j_call: TRBJ2-7
d_call: .
cdr3_nt: TGTGCCAGTAGTATAGCCCTCGGGTCGGGGCAGTACTTC
cdr3_aa: CASSIALGSGQYF

clone_size: few
v_call: TRBV5-6
j_call: TRBJ2-4
d_call: TRBD2
cdr3_nt: TGTGCCAGCAGCTTGGAAAGACTAGCGGGGTCGAACATTCAGTACTTC
cdr3_aa: CASSLERLAGSNIQYF

clone_size: .
v_call: TRBV25-1
j_call: TRBJ2-3
d_call: .
cdr3_nt: TGTGCCAGCAGTGACAGGATCGGCACAGATACGCAGTATTTT
cdr3_aa: CASSDRIGTDTQYF

clone_size: .
v_call: TRBV4-1
j_call: TRBJ2-7
d_call: TRBD2
cdr3_nt: TGCGCCAGCAGCCTCACTCCGGGACTAGCGGGAGGAGCGTACGAGCAGTACTTC
cdr3_aa: CASSLTPGLAGGAYEQYF

clone_size: .
v_call: TRBV15
j_call: TRBJ1-2
d_call: .
cdr3_nt: TGTGCCACCAGCGGTCCACATAGAATTGCGGGCTACACCTTC
cdr3_aa: CATSGPHRIAGYTF

clone_size: .
v_call: TRBV25-1
j_call: TRBJ2-1
d_call: TRBD2
cdr3_nt: TGTGCCAGCAGTGAATCTTCGGCTAGCGGGAGGAATGAGCAGTTCTTC
cdr3_aa: CASSESSASGRNEQFF

clone_size: few
v_call: TRBV27
j_call: TRBJ1-5
d_call: .
cdr3_nt: TGTGCCAGCAGTTTAAATGGAGGGCAGCGCAATCAGCCCCAGCATTTT
cdr3_aa: CASSLNGGQRNQPQHF

clone_size: .
v_call: TRBV7-6
j_call: TRBJ2-1
d_call: TRBD2
cdr3_nt: TGTGCCAGCAGCTTAGCTGGGGGGACTAGTGGTTACAATGAGCAGTTCTTC
cdr3_aa: CASSLAGGTSGYNEQFF

clone_size: .
v_call: TRBV27
j_call: TRBJ1-5
d_call: .
cdr3_nt: TGTGCCAGCAGTGCTATGACAGGTAATCAGCCCCAGCATTTT
cdr3_aa: CASSAMTGNQPQHF

clone_size: many
v_call: TRBV10-3
j_call: TRBJ1-5
d_call: .
cdr3_nt: TGTGCCATCAGTGAGTCGGGGCAGGGGAATCAGCCCCAGCATTTT
cdr3_aa: CAISESGQGNQPQHF

clone_size: .
v_call: TRBV19
j_call: TRBJ1-1
d_call: TRBD1
cdr3_nt: TGTGCCAGTAGTAAGACAGGGGGCGTCACTGAAGCTTTCTTT
cdr3_aa: CASSKTGGVTEAFF

clone_size: many
v_call: TRBV4-2
j_call: TRBJ1-1
d_call: .
cdr3_nt: TGTGCCAGCAGCCAGGGGGTTGGCACTGAAGCTTTCTTT
cdr3_aa: CASSQGVGTEAFF

clone_size: once
v_call: TRBV7-9
j_call: TRBJ2-7
d_call: .
cdr3_nt: TGTGCCAGCATCAGTAGTATGGGGGGCGAGACCTACGAGCAGTACTTC
cdr3_aa: CASISSMGGETYEQYF

clone_size: many
v_call: TRBV6-1
j_call: TRBJ2-6
d_call: .
cdr3_nt: TGTGCCAGCGGGGACTTCAACTCTGGGGCCAACGTCCTGACTTTC
cdr3_aa: CASGDFNSGANVLTF

clone_size: .
v_call: TRBV6-1
j_call: TRBJ2-6
d_call: .
cdr3_nt: TGTGCCACCCTAGCGAACTCTGGGGCCAACGTCCTGACTTTC
cdr3_aa: CATLANSGANVLTF

clone_size: few
v_call: TRBV30
j_call: TRBJ2-3
d_call: .
cdr3_nt: TGTGCCTGGAAATCGGTAATGAGCACAGATACGCAGTATTTT
cdr3_aa: CAWKSVMSTDTQYF

clone_size: .
v_call: TRBV5-6
j_call: TRBJ1-4
d_call: .
cdr3_nt: TGTGCCAGCAGCTTCAATCAGGCGACCCATGAAAAACTGTTTTTT
cdr3_aa: CASSFNQATHEKLFF

clone_size: .
v_call: TRBV5-4
j_call: TRBJ2-6
d_call: .
cdr3_nt: TGTGCCAGCAGCTTGGGTAACTCTGGGGCCAACGTCCTGACTTTC
cdr3_aa: CASSLGNSGANVLTF

clone_size: .
v_call: TRBV29-1
j_call: TRBJ2-1
d_call: .
cdr3_nt: TGCAGCGTTGAAGTTATGGTCAATGAGCAGTTCTTC
cdr3_aa: CSVEVMVNEQFF

clone_size: .
v_call: TRBV28
j_call: TRBJ2-1
d_call: .
cdr3_nt: TGTGCCAGCAGACCCCTAAGCGGGCCCTACAATGAGCAGTTCTTC
cdr3_aa: CASRPLSGPYNEQFF

clone_size: .
v_call: TRBV5-4
j_call: TRBJ2-6
d_call: TRBD1
cdr3_nt: TGTGCCAGCAGCCCCCCATTCCGGGACAGGGGGGCAGGGGCCAACGTCCTGACTTTC
cdr3_aa: CASSPPFRDRGAGANVLTF

clone_size: .
v_call: TRBV13
j_call: TRBJ2-7
d_call: .
cdr3_nt: TGTGCCAGCAGAGCCTCAGGGGATTCCGAGCAGTACTTC
cdr3_aa: CASRASGDSEQYF

clone_size: .
v_call: TRBV29-1
j_call: TRBJ2-1
d_call: .
cdr3_nt: TGCAGCGTTGAACCCACAAGCTCCTACAATGAGCAGTTCTTC
cdr3_aa: CSVEPTSSYNEQFF

clone_size: .
v_call: TRBV6-5
j_call: TRBJ2-3
d_call: .
cdr3_nt: TGTGCCAGCAGTCGGGCTGATACGCAGTATTTT
cdr3_aa: CASSRADTQYF

clone_size: .
v_call: TRBV5-6
j_call: TRBJ1-1
d_call: .
cdr3_nt: TGTGCCAGCAGCTTGGGGGGTCCGATAAACACTGAAGCTTTCTTT
cdr3_aa: CASSLGGPINTEAFF

clone_size: .
v_call: TRBV2
j_call: TRBJ1-2
d_call: .
cdr3_nt: TGTGCCAGCAGTGAGCGGGGCAGTAACTATGGCTACACCTTC
cdr3_aa: CASSERGSNYGYTF

clone_size: .
v_call: TRBV7-8
j_call: TRBJ1-1
d_call: .
cdr3_nt: TGTGCCAGCAGCTTAGAGCAAGGGTATGAAGCTTTCTTT
cdr3_aa: CASSLEQGYEAFF

clone_size: once
v_call: TRBV19
j_call: TRBJ1-2
d_call: .
cdr3_nt: TGTGCCAGTAAGCCCACCCAGGGGAGGGCCCCCTATGGCTACACCTTC
cdr3_aa: CASKPTQGRAPYGYTF

clone_size: .
v_call: TRBV6-5
j_call: TRBJ2-4
d_call: .
cdr3_nt: TGTGCCAGGACACTAGCCAAAAACATTCAGTACTTC
cdr3_aa: CARTLAKNIQYF

clone_size: few
v_call: TRBV5-4
j_call: TRBJ2-7
d_call: TRBD2
cdr3_nt: TGTGCCAGCAGCGGATGGACTAGCGGGAGGACTCATAACGAGCAGTACTTC
cdr3_aa: CASSGWTSGRTHNEQYF

clone_size: .
v_call: TRBV27
j_call: TRBJ2-1
d_call: .
cdr3_nt: TGTGCCAGCAGTTTAGGGGGTACGGGACATGAGCAGTTCTTC
cdr3_aa: CASSLGGTGHEQFF

clone_size: few
v_call: TRBV5-4
j_call: TRBJ2-7
d_call: .
cdr3_nt: TGTGCCAGCAGCATGGCCGGGGAGAACTACGAGCAGTACTTC
cdr3_aa: CASSMAGENYEQYF

clone_size: .
v_call: TRBV27
j_call: TRBJ2-7
d_call: .
cdr3_nt: TGTGCCAGCAGTTGGGGGGACGGAACCTACGAGCAGTACTTC
cdr3_aa: CASSWGDGTYEQYF

clone_size: .
v_call: TRBV9
j_call: TRBJ2-3
d_call: TRBD2
cdr3_nt: TGTGCCAGCACCCAAAGTTGGGGGAGCGGGAGTAAACATACGCAGTATTTT
cdr3_aa: CASTQSWGSGSKHTQYF